The rows below give T cell receptor beta chains drawn from one sample of a study of human versus mouse CDR3 diversity and MHC coevolution. Measured with immunoSEQ multiplex PCR; TCRdb has only the in-frame clones, and not every one. The sample includes 86,000 or so clones, about 94% seen only once; the top ten take 1.2% to 1.5%. What was sequenced was naive CD4+ T cells from blood. The receptor source for this set is a person between 25 and 69 years old in good health. The CDR3 runs from the conserved cysteine through the conserved F or W. Each record gives: D gene, J gene, V gene, clone size, CDR3 protein, CDR3 DNA. A D gene is named only where the DNA matches it firmly. Size is omitted from some rows. Given values are once, few, many or a class for expanded clones.

D gene: TRBD2; J gene: TRBJ2-5; V gene: TRBV15; clone size: once; CDR3 protein: CATSRGSGGRRETQYF; CDR3 DNA: TGTGCCACCAGCAGAGGTAGCGGGGGCCGTCGGGAGACCCAGTACTTC
D gene: .; J gene: TRBJ1-1; V gene: TRBV6-5; clone size: .; CDR3 protein: CASSYSREMNTEAFF; CDR3 DNA: TGTGCCAGCAGTTACTCGAGGGAAATGAACACTGAAGCTTTCTTT
D gene: .; J gene: TRBJ2-7; V gene: TRBV11-2; clone size: few; CDR3 protein: CASSSPPLDRSEQYF; CDR3 DNA: TGTGCCAGCAGCTCCCCCCCCCTAGACAGGAGCGAGCAGTACTTC
D gene: .; J gene: TRBJ1-4; V gene: TRBV5-1; clone size: .; CDR3 protein: CASRQQGNSEKLFF; CDR3 DNA: TGCGCCAGCAGACAACAGGGAAACAGCGAAAAACTGTTTTTT
D gene: .; J gene: TRBJ1-5; V gene: TRBV19; clone size: once; CDR3 protein: CAGGQSMPLLNQPQHF; CDR3 DNA: TGTGCCGGAGGACAGTCTATGCCCCTCCTGAATCAGCCCCAGCATTTT
D gene: TRBD2; J gene: TRBJ2-3; V gene: TRBV7-6; clone size: .; CDR3 protein: CASSFSGRPGEDTQYF; CDR3 DNA: TGTGCCAGCAGCTTTAGCGGGAGGCCCGGAGAAGATACGCAGTATTTT
D gene: TRBD1; J gene: TRBJ2-3; V gene: TRBV28; clone size: .; CDR3 protein: CASSLGLGQGIDTQYF; CDR3 DNA: TGTGCCAGCAGTTTAGGATTAGGACAGGGGATAGATACGCAGTATTTT
D gene: TRBD1; J gene: TRBJ1-1; V gene: TRBV7-3; clone size: .; CDR3 protein: CASSFSSTGGLGEAFF; CDR3 DNA: TGTGCCAGCAGCTTCTCCTCGACAGGGGGCTTGGGTGAAGCTTTCTTT
D gene: .; J gene: TRBJ1-1; V gene: TRBV21-1; clone size: .; CDR3 protein: CASSPLDSNTEAFF; CDR3 DNA: TGTGCCAGCAGCCCCTTGGACAGTAACACTGAAGCTTTCTTT
D gene: TRBD1; J gene: TRBJ1-2; V gene: TRBV7-3; clone size: .; CDR3 protein: CASSPGQGYGYTF; CDR3 DNA: TGTGCCAGCAGCCCGGGACAGGGTTACGGCTACACCTTC
D gene: .; J gene: TRBJ2-3; V gene: TRBV5-1; clone size: .; CDR3 protein: CASSLVPGAADTQYF; CDR3 DNA: TGCGCCAGCAGCTTGGTTCCAGGGGCCGCAGATACGCAGTATTTT
D gene: .; J gene: TRBJ2-5; V gene: TRBV10-3; clone size: .; CDR3 protein: CATDPTAGGQETQYF; CDR3 DNA: TGTGCCACCGACCCCACAGCTGGGGGGCAAGAGACCCAGTACTTC
D gene: TRBD2; J gene: TRBJ2-1; V gene: TRBV7-9; clone size: once; CDR3 protein: CASSLTLADNNEQFF; CDR3 DNA: TGTGCCAGCAGCTTAACACTAGCGGACAACAATGAGCAGTTCTTC
D gene: .; J gene: TRBJ2-7; V gene: TRBV15; clone size: .; CDR3 protein: CATSTTGLGAYEQYF; CDR3 DNA: TGTGCCACCAGTACTACCGGGTTAGGGGCCTACGAGCAGTACTTC
D gene: TRBD1; J gene: TRBJ1-1; V gene: TRBV9; clone size: .; CDR3 protein: CASSPNQGARTLRVNTEAFF; CDR3 DNA: TGTGCCAGCAGCCCAAATCAGGGGGCACGCACGCTTAGGGTGAACACTGAAGCTTTCTTT
D gene: .; J gene: TRBJ2-5; V gene: TRBV11-2; clone size: .; CDR3 protein: CASSLVWRRGQETQYF; CDR3 DNA: TGTGCCAGCAGCTTAGTGTGGCGGAGGGGCCAAGAGACCCAGTACTTC
D gene: .; J gene: TRBJ2-2; V gene: TRBV7-2; clone size: .; CDR3 protein: CASSWGVGNTGELFF; CDR3 DNA: TGTGCCAGCAGCTGGGGGGTCGGGAACACCGGGGAGCTGTTTTTT
D gene: TRBD1; J gene: TRBJ1-2; V gene: TRBV4-2; clone size: .; CDR3 protein: CASSPDRFTNYGYTF; CDR3 DNA: TGTGCCAGCAGCCCGGACAGGTTTACTAACTATGGCTACACCTTC
D gene: .; J gene: TRBJ1-6; V gene: TRBV5-5; clone size: .; CDR3 protein: CASRPRDSYNSPLHF; CDR3 DNA: TGTGCCAGCAGGCCTCGGGACTCCTATAATTCACCCCTCCACTTT
D gene: TRBD1; J gene: TRBJ2-1; V gene: TRBV29-1; clone size: .; CDR3 protein: CSPRGGGQYNEQFF; CDR3 DNA: TGCAGCCCCCGTGGTGGGGGACAGTACAATGAGCAGTTCTTC